The source of this T cell receptor (beta chain) is a study of T-cell memory formation after mild COVID-19. TCRdb passed the 5' RACE reads through MiXCR, listing each CDR3 protein once. The data show hundreds of thousands of distinct CDR3 sequences, 20% to 25% seen once. The germline V gene has CDR1 SGHDN and CDR2 FVKESK. V lost 0 bases, J lost 4 bases, and 16 bases lay in between. The CDR3 extends over 16 amino acids. This clonotype showed up just a few times. The sequenced sample consisted of PBMCs or a T cell subset sorted from them (not recorded which). The rearrangement joins TRBV14 to TRBJ2-7; D is possibly TRBD1 (5 bases). This receptor was identified in an adult woman who had mild COVID-19 (a few samples of this study predate the infection). Cell type and time point are not known. CDR3 bases: TGTGCCAGCAGCCAAGAAAGGATCGGCAGGGTGTACGAGCAGTACTTC. As protein: CASSQERIGRVYEQYF.